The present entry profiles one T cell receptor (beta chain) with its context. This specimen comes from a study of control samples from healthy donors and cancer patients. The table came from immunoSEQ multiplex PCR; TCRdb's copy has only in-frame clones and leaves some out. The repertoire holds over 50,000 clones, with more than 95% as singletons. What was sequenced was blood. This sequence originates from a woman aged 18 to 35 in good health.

Here the CDR3 reads CASSLGTSGAVQETQYF. The CDR3 nucleotides read TGTGCCAGCAGCTTAGGGACTAGCGGGGCCGTCCAAGAGACCCAGTACTTC. The chain uses TRBV7-9 and TRBJ2-5; 12 positions agree with TRBD2. CDR3 length: 17 residues. The junction had 4 bases not matched to a gene; V was cut back by 1 base and J by 1 base. The V gene's germline CDR1 is SEHNR and CDR2 FQNEAQ (reference sequence).